A selection of T cell receptor beta chains follows, all from one sample in a study of OX40 agonist ivuxolimab in advanced cancers. Here immunoSEQ multiplex PCR was the method, and the copy in TCRdb shows in-frame clones only, minus some. The data contain approximately 82,000 clones, roughly four fifths of them seen just once; the ten biggest clones take up just under 25%. The sequenced sample was CD4+ or CD8+ T cells sorted from blood, obtained in a trial of the OX40 agonist ivuxolimab. The receptors were sampled from an adult with an advanced solid tumor such as melanoma, head and neck, liver or kidney cancer. CDR3s include the opening cysteine and the closing phenylalanine or tryptophan. Each record gives: D gene, J gene, V gene, clone size, CDR3 DNA, CDR3 protein. The D gene is left open where the match is weak. Clone size is shown for a subset of rows, as once, few, many or a class of expanded clone.

d_call: .; j_call: TRBJ1-1; v_call: TRBV19; clone_size: .; cdr3_nt: TGTGCCAGTAGTCCCTACAGGGCGCCGAACACTGAAGCTTTCTTT; cdr3_aa: CASSPYRAPNTEAFF
d_call: TRBD2; j_call: TRBJ2-1; v_call: TRBV19; clone_size: .; cdr3_nt: TGTGCCAGTAGTATAGGGACTAGCGGGAGTTTCGATGAGCAGTTCTTC; cdr3_aa: CASSIGTSGSFDEQFF
d_call: .; j_call: TRBJ2-3; v_call: TRBV11-2; clone_size: .; cdr3_nt: TGTGCCAGCAGCTTCCCCGGGACAGATACGCAGTATTTT; cdr3_aa: CASSFPGTDTQYF
d_call: TRBD1; j_call: TRBJ1-5; v_call: TRBV2; clone_size: once; cdr3_nt: TGTGCCAGCAGAAGGGAGACAGGGGCGGATCAGCCCCAGCATTTT; cdr3_aa: CASRRETGADQPQHF
d_call: .; j_call: TRBJ1-4; v_call: TRBV6-5; clone_size: .; cdr3_nt: TGTGCCAGCAGGAACACGGGCGACGGTGAAAAACTGTTTTTT; cdr3_aa: CASRNTGDGEKLFF
d_call: TRBD1; j_call: TRBJ2-5; v_call: TRBV29-1; clone_size: once; cdr3_nt: TGCAGCGTCAAACTACAGGGGGCCTGGGAGACCCAGTACTTC; cdr3_aa: CSVKLQGAWETQYF
d_call: .; j_call: TRBJ1-6; v_call: TRBV19; clone_size: .; cdr3_nt: TGTGCCAGTAGTATAGGAGGGCGTGATGATTCACCCCTCCACTTT; cdr3_aa: CASSIGGRDDSPLHF
d_call: TRBD1; j_call: TRBJ2-7; v_call: TRBV15; clone_size: .; cdr3_nt: TGTGCCACCAGCCCACCAGGGGGCGGAATGTACGAGCAGTACTTC; cdr3_aa: CATSPPGGGMYEQYF
d_call: TRBD2; j_call: TRBJ2-7; v_call: TRBV27; clone_size: .; cdr3_nt: TGTGCCAGCAGTTTGGGACTAGCGGCTACCTACGAGCAGTACTTC; cdr3_aa: CASSLGLAATYEQYF
d_call: .; j_call: TRBJ2-5; v_call: TRBV2; clone_size: .; cdr3_nt: TGTGCCAGCAACAAACTAGTGCTCCAAGAGACCCAGTACTTC; cdr3_aa: CASNKLVLQETQYF
d_call: .; j_call: TRBJ1-6; v_call: TRBV7-2; clone_size: once; cdr3_nt: TGTGCCAGCAGTCGATCAGGGGATAATAATTCACCCCTCCACTTT; cdr3_aa: CASSRSGDNNSPLHF
d_call: .; j_call: TRBJ1-3; v_call: TRBV29-1; clone_size: .; cdr3_nt: TGCAGCGTCAGGATTACAGGGTCAGGAAACACCATATATTTT; cdr3_aa: CSVRITGSGNTIYF
d_call: .; j_call: TRBJ1-4; v_call: TRBV30; clone_size: .; cdr3_nt: TGTGCCTGGAGTTCCCGGGCCCTTAATGAAAAACTGTTTTTT; cdr3_aa: CAWSSRALNEKLFF
d_call: TRBD1; j_call: TRBJ2-7; v_call: TRBV11-2; clone_size: .; cdr3_nt: TGTGCCAGCAGCCGGCGAGGACAGGGGGCTGTGTACGAGCAGTACTTC; cdr3_aa: CASSRRGQGAVYEQYF
d_call: .; j_call: TRBJ1-5; v_call: TRBV6-5; clone_size: .; cdr3_nt: TGTGCCAGCAGTGGGGGGAATCAGCCCCAGCATTTT; cdr3_aa: CASSGGNQPQHF
d_call: .; j_call: TRBJ1-6; v_call: TRBV10-3; clone_size: .; cdr3_nt: TGTGCCACCACCGGGACGGGGGAAGGGTCACCCCTCCACTTT; cdr3_aa: CATTGTGEGSPLHF
d_call: TRBD2; j_call: TRBJ2-1; v_call: TRBV5-1; clone_size: .; cdr3_nt: TGCGCCAGCAGCGCGACTAGCTCGTCTTACAATGAGCAGTTCTTC; cdr3_aa: CASSATSSSYNEQFF
d_call: .; j_call: TRBJ2-1; v_call: TRBV5-5; clone_size: .; cdr3_nt: TGTGCCAGCAGCTTGGAGATTTTCCATAATGAGCAGTTCTTC; cdr3_aa: CASSLEIFHNEQFF
d_call: .; j_call: TRBJ2-7; v_call: TRBV7-9; clone_size: .; cdr3_nt: TGTGCCAGCAGCTTAGTGCAGGGTGCCTACGAGCAGTACTTC; cdr3_aa: CASSLVQGAYEQYF
d_call: TRBD2; j_call: TRBJ2-2; v_call: TRBV7-2; clone_size: .; cdr3_nt: TGTGCCAGCAGCTTTAAAGCGGGAGGGTCGGCCGGGGAGCTGTTTTTT; cdr3_aa: CASSFKAGGSAGELFF
d_call: .; j_call: TRBJ1-1; v_call: TRBV4-2; clone_size: .; cdr3_nt: TGTGCCAGCAGCCAAGCCCCCCCGATTAACACTGAAGCTTTCTTT; cdr3_aa: CASSQAPPINTEAFF
d_call: TRBD2; j_call: TRBJ2-7; v_call: TRBV13; clone_size: .; cdr3_nt: TGTGCCAGCAGCCCCCGGGGGGGGATATACGAGCAGTACTTC; cdr3_aa: CASSPRGGIYEQYF
d_call: .; j_call: TRBJ2-7; v_call: TRBV6-1; clone_size: .; cdr3_nt: TGTGCCAGCAGTGGGGGGGACATAAGGTTTTCCTACGAGCAGTACTTC; cdr3_aa: CASSGGDIRFSYEQYF
d_call: TRBD1; j_call: TRBJ1-2; v_call: TRBV7-8; clone_size: .; cdr3_nt: TGTGCCAGCAGCGAGAGACGGACAGGGGCTGGCTACACCTTC; cdr3_aa: CASSERRTGAGYTF
d_call: TRBD1; j_call: TRBJ2-5; v_call: TRBV11-2; clone_size: .; cdr3_nt: TGTGCCAGCAGCCCCCGGACAGGGGGCGCGGAGACCCAGTACTTC; cdr3_aa: CASSPRTGGAETQYF
d_call: .; j_call: TRBJ2-1; v_call: TRBV15; clone_size: .; cdr3_nt: TGTGCCACCAGTTTAGGGTACAATGAGCAGTTCTTC; cdr3_aa: CATSLGYNEQFF